A selection of T cell receptor beta chains follows, all from one sample in a study of cytomegalovirus exposure and HLA in healthy donors. This table comes from immunoSEQ multiplex PCR, and its TCRdb copy is limited to in-frame clones, with some not included. Of 120,000 or so clones listed, around 79% are singletons. The specimen was PBMCs. The receptors originated from a woman aged 40 to 50 in good health and CMV-seronegative. Both conserved end residues are part of each CDR3.

>TRBV5-4
CASSLGAASGGNTEAFF
>TRBV5-6
CASSSIFLTPHYGYTF
>TRBV5-8
CASSPWRDRRTGELFF
>TRBV7-3
CASSLFPLEQYF
>TRBV7-6
CASSEGGSYGYTF
>TRBV27
CASSLNPTGEKLFF
>TRBV10-1
CASSTGWDTIYF
>TRBV21-1
CASSKGPEALQETQYF
>TRBV28
CAARDRGQANYGYTF
>TRBV28
CASSLPPYRTNYEQYF
>TRBV10-3
CAISDGDRRTDTQYF
>TRBV5-6
CASTVDLYNEQFF
>TRBV5-1
CASSLAGGPYTGELFF
>TRBV19
CASSIGGLRGISEQFF
>TRBV7-3
CASSPDRSQETQYF
>TRBV5-1
CASSLRGWTGVANTGELFF
>TRBV28
CASTKRLAGHEQYF
>TRBV18
CASSPTGGDETQYF
>TRBV25-1
CASRPLGGSGANGLTF
>TRBV6-6
CASSYWGVGANGLTF
>TRBV28
CASSFYYLAGADEQYF
>TRBV4-2
CASSQSEFRQHRDTQYF
>TRBV7-2
CASSVLAGNPGELFF
>TRBV28
CASSSLAGGPNEQFF
>TRBV5-5
CASSPRDRAPGQYF
>TRBV7-9
CASSSEGVSETQYF
>TRBV7-6
CASSLAGLTYEQYF
>TRBV10-3
CATGDRVHQPQHF
>TRBV9
CASSVAGLNTEAFF
>TRBV13
CASSPIGSYNEQFF
>TRBV7-2
CASSFGLAGKDEQYF
>TRBV2
CASLAGPSTDTQYF
>TRBV18
CASSPGRGRSDYNEQFF
>TRBV11-2
CASSIDSGSSYEQYF